By share, the clone carrying this T cell receptor beta chain counts as medium-sized. These data come from a study of resident and recirculating memory T cells in vitiligo. Method: immunoSEQ multiplex PCR; TCRdb's copy keeps in-frame clones and lacks some. The sample has roughly 42,000 clones, around nine tenths seen once; the top ten hold more than 4%. Trimming shortened V by 3 bases and J by 4 bases, and 11 bases separated the two germline ends. The CDR3 runs 14 residues. CDR1 MRHNA and CDR2 SNTAGT come from the germline V gene. This receptor was identified in a male donor with vitiligo. The gene calls are TRBV6-4 and TRBJ2-3; D perhaps matches TRBD1 (6 bases). The sequenced sample consisted of blood. CDR3 region: CASSDDPGADTQYF. The CDR3 DNA follows: TGTGCCAGCAGTGATGACCCAGGGGCAGATACGCAGTATTTT.